Given below is one T cell receptor (beta chain) in context. At one end the junction does not follow the germline gene, possibly because of a read error. TCRdb re-analysed the reads in MiXCR, keeping a single row per CDR3 protein. Here the sample spans 250,000 or so distinct CDR3 sequences, more than 25% being singletons. The data are from a study of kidney transplant recipient with SARS-CoV-2 infection. Germline CDR1 DFQATT, CDR2 SNEGSKA (reference sequence). The CDR3 contains 14 residues. This receptor was taken from a male patient aged 25-45 years who had COVID-19 and was a kidney transplant recipient. Some T cells could come from the graft donor. The starting material was a blood sample, obtained at baseline and on approximately day 120 from a kidney transplant recipient. This sequence joins TRBV20-1 and TRBJ2-5, with TRBD2 identical over 7 bases. CDR3 residues: CSARASGHPETQYF. The CDR3 coding sequence is TGCAGTGCTAGAGCTAGCGGACATCCGGAGACCCAGTACTTT.